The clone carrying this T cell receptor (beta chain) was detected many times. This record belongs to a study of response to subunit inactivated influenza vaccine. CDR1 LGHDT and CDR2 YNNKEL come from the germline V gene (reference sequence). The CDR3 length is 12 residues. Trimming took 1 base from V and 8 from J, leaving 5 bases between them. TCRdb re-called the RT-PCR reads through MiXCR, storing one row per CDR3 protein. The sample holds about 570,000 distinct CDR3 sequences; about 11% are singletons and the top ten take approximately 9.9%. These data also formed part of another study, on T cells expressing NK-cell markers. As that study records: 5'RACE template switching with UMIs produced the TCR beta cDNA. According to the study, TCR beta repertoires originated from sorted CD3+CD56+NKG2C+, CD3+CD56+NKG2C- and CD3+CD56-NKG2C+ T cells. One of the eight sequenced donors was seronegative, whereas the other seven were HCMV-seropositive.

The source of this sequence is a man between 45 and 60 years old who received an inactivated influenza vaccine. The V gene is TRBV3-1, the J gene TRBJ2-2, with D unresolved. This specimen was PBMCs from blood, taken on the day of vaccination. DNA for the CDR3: TGTGCCAGCAGCCAAGTTTCTGGGGAGCTGTTTTTT. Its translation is CASSQVSGELFF.